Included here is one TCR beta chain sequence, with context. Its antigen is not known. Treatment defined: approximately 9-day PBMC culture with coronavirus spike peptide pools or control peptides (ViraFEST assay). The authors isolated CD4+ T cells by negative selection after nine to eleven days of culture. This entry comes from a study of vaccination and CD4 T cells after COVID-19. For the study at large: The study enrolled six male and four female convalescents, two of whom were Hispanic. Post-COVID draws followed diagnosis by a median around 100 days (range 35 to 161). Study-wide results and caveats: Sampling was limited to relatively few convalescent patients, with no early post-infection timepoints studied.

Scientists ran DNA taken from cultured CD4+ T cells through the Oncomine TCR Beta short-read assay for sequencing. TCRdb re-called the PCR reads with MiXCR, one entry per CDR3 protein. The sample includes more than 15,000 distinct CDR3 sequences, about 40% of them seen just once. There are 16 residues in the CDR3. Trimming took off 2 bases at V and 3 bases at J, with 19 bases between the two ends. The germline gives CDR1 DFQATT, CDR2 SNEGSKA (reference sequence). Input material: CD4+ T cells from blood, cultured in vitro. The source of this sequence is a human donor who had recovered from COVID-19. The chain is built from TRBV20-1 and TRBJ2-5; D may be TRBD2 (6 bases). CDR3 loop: CSARSARTTSKETQYF. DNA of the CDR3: TGCAGTGCTAGATCGGCACGGACTACGTCTAAAGAGACCCAGTACTTC.